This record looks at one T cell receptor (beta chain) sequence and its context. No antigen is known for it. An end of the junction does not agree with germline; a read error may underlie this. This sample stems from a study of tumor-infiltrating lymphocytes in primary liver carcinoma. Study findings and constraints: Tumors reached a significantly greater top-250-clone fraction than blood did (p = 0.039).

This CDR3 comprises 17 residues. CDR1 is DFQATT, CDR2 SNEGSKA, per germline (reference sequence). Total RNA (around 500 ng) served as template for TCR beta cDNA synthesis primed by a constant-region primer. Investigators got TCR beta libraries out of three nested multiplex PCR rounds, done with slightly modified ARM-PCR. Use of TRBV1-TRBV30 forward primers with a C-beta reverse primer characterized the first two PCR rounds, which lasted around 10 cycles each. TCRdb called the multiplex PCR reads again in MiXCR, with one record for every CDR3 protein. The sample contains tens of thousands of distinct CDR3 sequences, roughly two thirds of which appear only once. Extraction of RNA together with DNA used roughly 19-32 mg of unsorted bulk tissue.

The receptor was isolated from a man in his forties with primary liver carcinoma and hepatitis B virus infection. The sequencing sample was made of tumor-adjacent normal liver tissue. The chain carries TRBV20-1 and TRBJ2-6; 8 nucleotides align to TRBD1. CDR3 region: CSALRQGWYSGANVVTF. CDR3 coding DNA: TGCAGTGCTCTACGACAGGGGTGGTACTCTGGGGCCAACGTCGTGACTTTC.